This TCR beta chain was sequenced during a study of monozygotic twins with inflammatory bowel disease. Whole-study results and caveats: Clonotype sharing was lower in IBD patients than healthy twins, most markedly with disease activity.

In germline, CDR1 is SGHRS, CDR2 YFSETQ. The CDR3 is 14 residues long. For this clonotype: What it binds is unknown.

From its re-call of the 5' RACE reads, TCRdb lists each CDR3 protein once, without DNA. Seen in this sample are some 170,000 distinct CDR3 sequences; the ten most common clones hold about 8%. The rearrangement uses TRBV5-1 and TRBJ1-1; checking the TCRdb D call of TRBD1 is not possible without DNA. Material: blood. The receptor was derived from a human donor with ulcerative colitis or Crohn's disease, or a healthy co-twin of an affected twin (not recorded which). This chain's CDR3 is CASSPGHQNTEAFF. Full variable domain (missing parts from reference TRBV5-1 and TRBJ1-1): KAGVTQTPRYLIKTRGQQVTLSCSPISGHRSVSWYQQTPGQGLQFLFEYFSETQRNKGNFPGRFSGRQFSNSRSEMNVSTLELGDSALYLCASSPGHQNTEAFFGQGTRLTVV.